This TCR beta chain was recorded in a study of blood T cell repertoires in COVID-19. CDR1 KGHDR and CDR2 SFDVKD come from the germline V gene. V was cut by 9 bases and J by 1 base, with 9 bases left in between. The CDR3 runs to 13 residues. Using immunoSEQ multiplex PCR, the repertoire was profiled, and TCRdb retains in-frame clones only, with some absent. Of approximately 250,000 clones in the sample, around 83% were seen once. This TCR derives from a woman in her 40s who had recovered from COVID-19. This chain connects TRBV24-1 to TRBJ1-5; D perhaps matches TRBD1 (6 bases). Material: peripheral blood. The CDR3: CATSQGSNQPQHF. The CDR3, as DNA: TGTGCCACCTCGCAGGGGAGCAATCAGCCCCAGCATTTT.